These 2 T cell receptor beta chains were sequenced from one sample in a study of cytomegalovirus exposure and HLA in healthy donors. Amplification used 60 Vbeta primers and 13 Jbeta primers. TCRdb's copy holds only in-frame clones and misses some; the assay was immunoSEQ multiplex PCR. The sample records approximately 80,000 clones, approximately 78% being singletons. The specimen sequenced was PBMCs. These receptor sequences come from a male donor in good health and CMV-seropositive.

This clone was counted between two and nine times. The chain employs TRBV6-5 and TRBJ2-7; 9 bases line up with TRBD2. Germline V gene data show CDR1 as MNHEY and CDR2 as SVGAGI. Losses at the gene ends were 6 bases for V and 7 bases for J; bases not matched to a gene: 13. The CDR3 runs 15 residues. The CDR3 region has the DNA TGTGCCAGCAGCGTGACTAGCGGAGTAACTGGGGAGCAGTACTTC. This translates into CASSVTSGVTGEQYF.

Only one count was recorded for this clone. This rearrangement joins TRBV9 to TRBJ2-6, with 12 positions matching TRBD1. The trim removed 3 bases at V and 3 bases at J, leaving 10 bases unmatched. The CDR3 runs to 19 residues. Germline V lookup: CDR1 SGDLS, CDR2 YYNGEE. CDR3 sequence (DNA): TGTGCCAGCAGCGCCCATCCGGGACAGGGGGCTGGTGGGGCCAACGTCCTGACTTTC. This gives the protein CASSAHPGQGAGGANVLTF.